This TCR beta chain originates from a study of blood T cell repertoires in COVID-19. Study overall: Researchers got acute and convalescent COVID-19 samples from the United States, Italy and Spain.

V was clipped by 1 base and J by 2 bases, with 20 bases between them. The CDR3 contains 18 residues. In germline, CDR1 is MGHDK, CDR2 SYGVNS. TCRdb's table, derived via immunoSEQ multiplex PCR, lists solely in-frame clones and lacks some. The sample contains around 64,000 clones, roughly 90% of which appear only once. This TCR was recovered from a man older than 75 in a cohort sampled during active COVID-19. V and J are TRBV25-1 and TRBJ1-2; possibly TRBD1 for D (5 bases). Sequencing was done on a sample of peripheral blood. As DNA, the CDR3 is TGTGCCAGCAGTGAATCCCCAGGGTTCGGTACCCAGAACTATGGCTACACCTTC. This sequence encodes CASSESPGFGTQNYGYTF.